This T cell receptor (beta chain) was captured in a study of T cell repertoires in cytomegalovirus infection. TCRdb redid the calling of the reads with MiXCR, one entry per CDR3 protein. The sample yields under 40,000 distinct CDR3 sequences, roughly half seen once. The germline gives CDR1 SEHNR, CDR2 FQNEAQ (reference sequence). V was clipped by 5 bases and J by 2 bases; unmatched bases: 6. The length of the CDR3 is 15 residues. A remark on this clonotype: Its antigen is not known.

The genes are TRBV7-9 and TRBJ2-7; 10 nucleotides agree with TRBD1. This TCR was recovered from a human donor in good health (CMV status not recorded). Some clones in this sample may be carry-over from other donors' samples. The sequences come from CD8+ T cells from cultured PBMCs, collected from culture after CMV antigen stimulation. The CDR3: CASSQGTGAAYEQYF. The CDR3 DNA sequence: TGTGCCAGCAGCCAGGGGACAGGGGCGGCCTACGAGCAGTACTTC.